This T cell receptor beta chain was captured by sequencing in a study of CD4 and CD8 cells across lung adenocarcinoma regions. Samples came from patients with localized non-small cell lung adenocarcinoma. TCRdb reanalysed the PCR reads using MiXCR and keeps one entry per CDR3 protein. Of some 5,000 distinct CDR3 sequences in the sample, about 49% were seen once. V lost 0 bases and J lost 9, with 9 bases in between. The CDR3 consists of 13 residues. CDR1 and CDR2 (germline): MNHEY, SVGAGI. The sequence came from a female donor with lung adenocarcinoma. The CD4 and CD8 labels of this study may be unreliable. Material for sequencing was CD4+ T cells from the margin of a lung tumor. V and J are TRBV6-5 and TRBJ2-1; D perhaps matches TRBD1 (6 bases). CDR3 sequence (DNA): TGTGCCAGCAGTTACTCCCAGGGGCTTGAGCAGTTCTTC. Amino acids: CASSYSQGLEQFF.